These 23 T cell receptor beta chains came from one sample sequenced in a study of T cell clonotyping in hematopoietic cell transplantation. TCRdb's copy holds only in-frame clones and misses some; the assay was immunoSEQ multiplex PCR. Among more than 850 clones listed, roughly 96% were seen once. The material sequenced was PBMCs, taken 30 days after allogeneic stem cell transplant. The source is a male patient aged 18-29 years who had an allogeneic stem cell transplant from a related donor, so the T cells may come from the graft donor. Some clones in this sample may be carry-over from other donors' samples.

The rearrangement links TRBV11-3 to TRBJ2-7, with 10 bases that match TRBD2. The CDR3 contains 13 residues. Germline values: CDR1 SGHNT, CDR2 YENEEA. V shed 6 bases and J 5 bases; nucleotides not matched to a gene: 4. The CDR3 region has the DNA TGTGCCAGCAGGGCTAGCGGGAGCGACGAGCAGTACTTC. It yields the protein CASRASGSDEQYF. The complete variable domain, with remaining parts taken from reference TRBV11-3 and TRBJ2-7, reads EAGVVQSPRYKIIEKKQPVAFWCNPISGHNTLYWYLQNLGQGPELLIRYENEEAVDDSQLPKDRFSAERLKGVDSTLKIQPAELGDSAVYLCASRASGSDEQYFGPGTRLTVT.

This chain joins TRBV6-5 and TRBJ2-5; TRBD2 might be the D (6 bases). The V gene lost 8 bases and the J gene lost 5 bases, with 21 bases spanning the gap. CDR1 and CDR2 from the germline V gene are MNHEY and SVGAGI. The CDR3 is made up of 15 amino acids. CDR3 in amino acids: CASPTYVGEDETQYF. CDR3 sequence (DNA): TGTGCCAGCCCGACTTATGTAGGGGAGGATGAGACCCAGTACTTC.

By share, this clone counts as hyperexpanded. The V and J genes are TRBV13 and TRBJ2-1, with 8 bases identical to TRBD2. The CDR3 runs 15 residues. Trimming removed 5 bases from V and 12 bases from J; junction bases left unmatched: 15. The germline CDR1 and CDR2 sequences are PRHDT and FYEKMQ (reference sequence). The CDR3 spells CASSDLAGMLGRQFF. CDR3 DNA: TGTGCCAGCAGCGACCTAGCGGGTATGCTCGGTCGGCAGTTCTTC.

J is TRBJ2-6 and V is TRBV11-3; D is unclear. The V and J ends lost 5 bases and 5 bases respectively, with 22 bases between them. Germline V gives CDR1 SGHNT, CDR2 YENEEA. CDR3 size: 18 residues. Written as DNA, the CDR3 is TGTGCCAGCAGCCTACGTACCTCTCGACAAAGTCGGGCCAACGTCCTGACTTTC. Protein product: CASSLRTSRQSRANVLTF.

This clone was observed a single time. The chain joins TRBV5-4 to TRBJ2-3; tentatively, D is TRBD2 (5 bases). Trimming stripped 10 bases from V and 6 bases from J, with 21 bases between. There are 14 residues in the CDR3. Germline values: CDR1 SGHNT, CDR2 YYREEE (reference sequence). CDR3 protein: CAGASGREVDTQYF. Written as DNA, the CDR3 is TGTGCCGGAGCGTCTGGACGGGAAGTGGATACGCAGTATTTT.

This chain joins TRBV7-2 and TRBJ2-5; D unresolved. The CDR3 consists of 14 residues. Trimming took off 6 bases at V and 0 bases at J, with 11 bases between the two ends. Looked up from germline, CDR1 is SGHTA and CDR2 is FQGNSA. CDR3 loop: CASRSLGNQETQYF. The CDR3 DNA follows: TGTGCCAGCAGGTCCCTGGGGAACCAAGAGACCCAGTACTTC.

V usage is TRBV30 and J usage is TRBJ2-5; D might be TRBD1 (6 bases). The V end lost 4 bases, the J end lost 3 bases, and 15 bases lay between the germline ends. This CDR3 comprises 14 residues. Per germline, CDR1 GTSNPN and CDR2 SVGIG (reference sequence). CDR3 sequence: CAWNTNPGEETQYF. Here the CDR3 DNA reads TGTGCCTGGAATACAAACCCAGGGGAAGAGACCCAGTACTTC.

The J gene is TRBJ2-5, the V gene TRBV7-2; D possibly corresponds to TRBD2 (6 bases). V shed 1 base and J shed 7 bases, with 10 bases lying between them. The CDR3 has 13 residues. Germline V CDR1 and CDR2: SGHTA, FQGNSA. The DNA of the CDR3 is TGTGCCAGCAGCTTAGGCTTGGAGGGGACCCAGTACTTC. It encodes CASSLGLEGTQYF.

The chain is built from TRBV10-3 and TRBJ1-2; 7 bases align to TRBD1. V shed 10 bases and J 3 bases; nucleotides not matched to a gene: 5. This CDR3 is 12 amino acids long. The germline V gene has CDR1 ENHRY and CDR2 SYGVKD. DNA for the CDR3: TGTGCCACCAGGGGGACCGACTATGGCTACACCTTC. Translation gives CATRGTDYGYTF.

CDR3: CASSLEFGATKQYF. The CDR3 nucleotides are TGTGCCAGCAGCTTAGAGTTTGGGGCTACGAAGCAGTACTTC. The chain carries TRBV7-9 and TRBJ2-7, with a tentative D call TRBD1 (5 bases). Trimming stripped 1 base from V and 8 bases from J, with 15 bases between. This CDR3 contains 14 residues. Germline values: CDR1 SEHNR, CDR2 FQNEAQ (reference sequence).

V and J are TRBV15 and TRBJ2-1; D is ambiguous. CDR3 length equals 15 residues. From germline, CDR1 is LNHNV and CDR2 YYDKDF (reference sequence). V lost 5 bases and J lost 2, with 13 bases in between. The DNA for the CDR3 is TGTGCCACCAGCCCGACGGATGAGGCCTACAATGAGCAGTTCTTC. Translation gives CATSPTDEAYNEQFF.

The chain employs TRBV19 and TRBJ1-5, with D possibly TRBD1 on 5 matching bases. The CDR3 runs to 16 residues. Germline CDR1 LNHDA, CDR2 SQIVND (reference sequence). V lost 4 bases and J lost 1, with 14 bases in between. CDR3 sequence: CASSTRQLVSNQPQHF. In DNA form, the CDR3 reads TGTGCCAGTAGTACAAGACAGTTGGTGAGCAATCAGCCCCAGCATTTT.

The rearrangement links TRBV7-2 to TRBJ2-3; unclear D gene. CDR3 size: 14 residues. V was shortened by 0 bases and J by 4 bases, with 8 bases between the two germline ends. CDR1 and CDR2 (germline): SGHTA, FQGNSA. The CDR3 is CASSLADASDTQYF. CDR3 nucleotide sequence: TGTGCCAGCAGCTTAGCGGACGCTTCAGATACGCAGTATTTT.

The J gene is TRBJ2-2, the V gene TRBV5-1; 11 bases match TRBD2. This CDR3 has 16 amino acids. Germline values: CDR1 SGHRS, CDR2 YFSETQ. V lost 6 bases, J lost 5 bases, and 9 bases stayed unmatched. The CDR3: CASTVSGTSGTGELFF. In nucleotides, the CDR3 is TGCGCCAGCACCGTCTCCGGGACTAGCGGTACCGGGGAGCTGTTTTTT.

The chain recombines TRBV10-3 with TRBJ1-2; unclear D gene. This CDR3 contains 15 residues. The germline V and J ends were trimmed by 4 bases and 4 bases, with 16 bases remaining between them. Germline V gene data show CDR1 as ENHRY and CDR2 as SYGVKD. The CDR3 DNA reads as TGTGCCATCAGTGGCATTAGGACGGACCTCTATGGCTACACCTTC. Amino acids: CAISGIRTDLYGYTF.

The V gene is TRBV18, the J gene TRBJ2-7; D is perhaps TRBD1 (6 bases). CDR1 KGHSH and CDR2 LQKENI come from the germline V gene. This CDR3 has 15 amino acids. V lost 4 bases and J 2 bases, leaving 15 bases between the germline ends. CDR3 residues: CASSLGEGVTYEQYF. The CDR3 coding sequence is TGTGCCAGCTCACTGGGCGAGGGGGTTACCTACGAGCAGTACTTC.

The V gene is TRBV7-2, the J gene TRBJ2-2; TRBD2 agrees at 13 bases. In germline, CDR1 is SGHTA, CDR2 FQGNSA. Trimming removed 5 bases from V and 0 bases from J; junction bases left unmatched: 3. This CDR3 is built from 17 residues. CDR3 bases: TGTGCCAGCAGCCGGACTAGCGGGGGAACGAACACCGGGGAGCTGTTTTTT. Its translation is CASSRTSGGTNTGELFF.

This chain links TRBV28 with TRBJ2-7; a weak D match, TRBD1 (6 bases). Trimming took off 4 bases at V and 1 base at J, with 17 bases between the two ends. The CDR3 is 16 residues long. The germline CDR1 and CDR2 sequences are MDHEN and SYDVKM. The CDR3 DNA sequence: TGTGCCAGCAGTTCCGTCTTGACAGGCCCTTCCTACGAGCAGTACGTC. Protein sequence: CASSSVLTGPSYEQYV.

This chain connects TRBV9 to TRBJ2-2; perhaps TRBD2 as D (6 bases). The V and J ends lost 4 bases and 7 bases respectively, with 17 bases between them. Germline V gene sequence: CDR1 SGDLS, CDR2 YYNGEE. This CDR3 comprises 15 residues. The CDR3 sequence is CASSPEGRRGGELFF. The CDR3 bases are TGTGCCAGCAGCCCAGAGGGCAGGCGGGGCGGGGAGCTGTTTTTT.

The J gene is TRBJ1-1, the V gene TRBV4-3; D possibly corresponds to TRBD1 (5 bases). Between the trimmed V and J ends, which lost 4 bases and 7 bases, there was a span of 16 bases. CDR1 LGHNA and CDR2 YSLEER come from the germline V gene. The CDR3 length is 14 residues. CDR3 residues: CASSLMAGGGEAFF. The CDR3 DNA reads TGCGCCAGCAGCCTTATGGCGGGGGGAGGTGAAGCTTTCTTT.

DNA of the CDR3: TGTGCCAGCAGTCCCGACATAGACCTGAACACTGAAGCTTTCTTT. Protein: CASSPDIDLNTEAFF. The rearrangement joins TRBV5-4 to TRBJ1-1; no reliable D call. V was clipped by 5 bases and J by 0 bases, with 14 bases between them. The CDR3 length is 15 residues. Germline V CDR1 and CDR2: SGHNT, YYREEE (reference sequence).

This chain joins TRBV25-1 and TRBJ2-2, with 8 bases that match TRBD1. Germline CDR1 reads MGHDK; CDR2 reads SYGVNS. This CDR3 region has 15 residues. Unmatched junction bases numbered 3, after V lost 2 bases and J lost 4 bases. The CDR3 sequence: CASSEQGASTGELFF. The CDR3 coding sequence is TGTGCCAGCAGTGAACAGGGGGCGAGCACCGGGGAGCTGTTTTTT.

V usage is TRBV30 and J usage is TRBJ1-2; D unresolved. V lost 1 base and J 0 bases, leaving 12 bases between the germline ends. The V gene's germline CDR1 is GTSNPN and CDR2 SVGIG (reference sequence). The CDR3 loop spans 15 amino acids. The CDR3 DNA reads as TGTGCCTGGAGTGGGACGGCCCACTCTAACTATGGCTACACCTTC. This translates into CAWSGTAHSNYGYTF.